Presented here are 28 T cell receptor beta chains from one specimen sequenced in a study of T-cell reconstitution after alpha-beta-depleted transplantation in children. Preparation of the TCRbeta library used unique molecular identifiers. Using its own MiXCR run on the PCR reads, TCRdb lists one record per CDR3 protein. Among some 390,000 distinct CDR3 sequences listed, about a fifth were seen once. Sequencing used PBMCs from the stem cell graft donor, obtained from the stem cell graft. These receptors were collected from a human donor who donated a stem cell graft to a child with acute myeloid leukemia.

The chain recombines TRBV12-3 or TRBV12-4 with TRBJ2-5; no reliable D call. With 10 bases removed from V and 0 bases from J, the gap between germline ends came to 15 bases. This CDR3 contains 14 residues. CDR3 in amino acids: CATTMGSYQETQYF. CDR3 in DNA: TGTGCCACGACAATGGGATCGTACCAAGAGACCCAGTACTTC.

The chain links TRBV7-7 to TRBJ2-1; 9 bases agree with TRBD2. CDR1 is SSHAT and CDR2 is FNYEAQ in the germline V gene (reference sequence). CDR3 size: 24 residues. J lost 5 bases, V lost 1 base, and 30 bases had no gene match. The CDR3 nucleotides are TGTGCCAGCAGCTTAGGGGGCTTGTGGCTCCCTAGGGTACGCGGGAGGGAGGCCAACAATGAGCAGTTCTTC. Protein product: CASSLGGLWLPRVRGREANNEQFF.

This clonotype was picked up a small number of times. The chain has TRBV10-3 and TRBJ2-7; D is uncertain. CDR3 length equals 13 residues. Germline V gene lookup returns CDR1 ENHRY and CDR2 SYGVKD. V was trimmed by 3 bases and J by 2 bases, leaving 8 bases between them. The CDR3 is CAISDYLAYEQYF. Here the CDR3 DNA reads TGTGCCATCAGTGATTATCTCGCCTACGAGCAGTACTTC.

The chain combines TRBV20-1 with TRBJ1-5; 7 bases match TRBD1. The V and J ends lost 3 bases and 4 bases, in that order; junction bases with no gene match: 6. The germline V gene encodes CDR1 DFQATT and CDR2 SNEGSKA (reference sequence). The CDR3 is 14 amino acids. This CDR3 reads CSARTGIHNQPQHF. CDR3 bases: TGCAGTGCTAGGACAGGGATCCATAATCAGCCCCAGCATTTT.

Written as DNA, the CDR3 is TGCGCCAGCAGGACTAGCGGGAGCAGGGTGAATGAGCAGTTCTTC. Protein sequence: CASRTSGSRVNEQFF. V and J are TRBV5-1 and TRBJ2-1, with 12 bases lining up with TRBD2. Germline V gene sequence: CDR1 SGHRS, CDR2 YFSETQ. This CDR3 is built from 15 residues. The V gene end was trimmed by 5 bases and the J gene end by 7 bases; junction bases not matched to a gene: 7.

The chain carries TRBV7-2 and TRBJ2-2; 10 positions match TRBD2. V shed 5 bases and J 6 bases; nucleotides not matched to a gene: 12. Per the germline V gene, CDR1 is SGHTA and CDR2 is FQGNSA. The CDR3 is made up of 17 amino acids. CDR3 in amino acids: CASSLPSGSLRAGELFF. CDR3 nucleotides: TGTGCCAGCAGCCTTCCTAGCGGGAGCCTTAGGGCCGGGGAGCTGTTTTTT.

This clonotype was counted once. A read error may explain this, as a much larger clone is one base away. Because the CDR3's place on the DNA is in doubt, the DNA is left out and the CDR3 is given as listed by TCRdb. V usage is TRBV7-2 and J usage is TRBJ2-1; TRBD1, the table's D call, was not compared with the DNA. The CDR3 comprises 18 residues, both ends counted. The germline V gene encodes CDR1 SGHTA and CDR2 FQGNSA. The CDR3 here is CASSLASRGWARGNEQIF.

This clonotype was observed at least ten times. The chain has TRBV20-1 and TRBJ2-2; D gene uncertain. V lost 3 bases to trimming and J lost 1 base, with 12 bases between them. CDR3 length: 15 amino acids. The V gene's germline CDR1 is DFQATT and CDR2 SNEGSKA (reference sequence). CDR3 amino acids: CSASDPKGNTGELFF. CDR3 coding DNA: TGCAGTGCTAGTGACCCTAAGGGGAACACCGGGGAGCTGTTTTTT.

V usage is TRBV6-5 and J usage is TRBJ2-7; tentatively, D is TRBD2 (7 bases). With 0 bases removed from V and 3 bases from J, the gap between germline ends came to 12 bases. Germline V lookup: CDR1 MNHEY, CDR2 SVGAGI. The CDR3 contains 15 residues. DNA for the CDR3: TGTGCCAGCAGTTACTCGGGCGGGGGCATCTACGAGCAGTACTTC. It specifies CASSYSGGGIYEQYF.

This sequence joins TRBV20-1 and TRBJ1-6, with 7 bases matching TRBD1. The CDR3 length is 14 residues. Unmatched junction bases numbered 5, after V lost 2 bases and J lost 7 bases. In germline, CDR1 is DFQATT, CDR2 SNEGSKA (reference sequence). The CDR3 loop reads CSARPGTENSPLHF. In DNA form, the CDR3 reads TGCAGTGCTAGACCCGGGACAGAGAATTCACCCCTCCACTTT.

This clonotype was seen many times. This chain connects TRBV20-1 to TRBJ2-1; TRBD1 matches 9 bases. The CDR3 has 15 residues. The trim removed 0 bases at V and 5 bases at J, leaving 5 bases unmatched. Germline-derived CDR1 and CDR2 are DFQATT and SNEGSKA (reference sequence). CDR3 loop: CSARDGTGRDNEQFF. DNA for the CDR3: TGCAGTGCTAGAGATGGGACAGGGAGGGACAATGAGCAGTTCTTC.

This clonotype came up many times. The chain links TRBV20-1 to TRBJ2-1, with D uncertain. CDR3 length: 12 amino acids. From germline, CDR1 is DFQATT and CDR2 SNEGSKA (reference sequence). The V and J ends lost 3 bases and 3 bases respectively, with 6 bases between them. The CDR3 is CSARRSYNEQFF. The CDR3 bases are TGCAGTGCTAGGCGCAGCTACAATGAGCAGTTCTTC.

The chain is built from TRBV5-1 and TRBJ2-7; 8 bases line up with TRBD2. Per the germline V gene, CDR1 is SGHRS and CDR2 is YFSETQ. J was trimmed by 2 bases and V by 3 bases; bases with no gene match: 4. This CDR3 is 14 amino acids long. The CDR3 bases are TGCGCCAGCAGCTATAGCGGGAAGGCCTACGAGCAGTACTTC. Translating gives CASSYSGKAYEQYF. The full variable domain, completed using reference TRBV5-1 and TRBJ2-7, is KAGVTQTPRYLIKTRGQQVTLSCSPISGHRSVSWYQQTPGQGLQFLFEYFSETQRNKGNFPGRFSGRQFSNSRSEMNVSTLELGDSALYLCASSYSGKAYEQYFGPGTRLTVT.

The sample holds a few counts of this clonotype. At one of its ends the junction is not consistent with the germline gene, which may arise from a read error. The chain joins TRBV12-3 or TRBV12-4 to TRBJ2-1, with D possibly matching TRBD2 (5 bases). The length of the CDR3 is 13 residues. For the CDR3, the DNA is TGTGCCAGCAGTCCCGGACTCTACAACCCACCTAGCTTC. This codes for CASSPGLYNPPSF.

This clonotype has only a few counts. The rearrangement joins TRBV29-1 to TRBJ2-7; 14 bases match TRBD2. The CDR3 runs to 13 residues. Unmatched junction bases numbered 10, after V lost 7 bases and J lost 11 bases. The germline gives CDR1 SQVTM, CDR2 ANQGSEA. The CDR3 loop is CSARGLAGEGEYF. The CDR3 bases are TGCAGCGCCCGGGGACTAGCGGGAGAAGGGGAGTACTTC.

This clonotype showed up many times. This rearrangement joins TRBV20-1 to TRBJ2-3; 8 bases line up with TRBD2. Germline CDR1 and CDR2: DFQATT and SNEGSKA (reference sequence). The V gene end was trimmed by 1 base and the J gene end by 0 bases; junction bases not matched to a gene: 3. The CDR3 length is 15 residues. CDR3 protein: CSARAGGFSTDTQYF. The CDR3 coding sequence is TGCAGTGCTAGAGCGGGAGGGTTCAGCACAGATACGCAGTATTTT.

This clonotype came up many times. This rearrangement joins TRBV29-1 to TRBJ2-2, with D perhaps being TRBD1 or TRBD2 (6 bases each). CDR3 size: 14 residues. V lost 4 bases and J 1 base, leaving 10 bases between the germline ends. From germline, CDR1 is SQVTM and CDR2 ANQGSEA. The CDR3, as DNA: TGCAGCGTTGCGGGGGCAGTGAACACCGGGGAGCTGTTTTTT. It translates to CSVAGAVNTGELFF.

In this sample, this clonotype turned up a few times. The V and J genes are TRBV29-1 and TRBJ2-2; maybe TRBD1 (6 bases). Trimming removed 3 bases at V and 7 bases at J, with 12 bases between. Germline CDR1 SQVTM, CDR2 ANQGSEA. This CDR3 spans 13 amino acids. The CDR3 reads CSVDKQGHGELFF. CDR3 nucleotides: TGCAGCGTTGACAAACAGGGCCACGGGGAGCTGTTTTTT.

This chain joins TRBV15 and TRBJ1-1; weak D call: TRBD1 (6 bases). The CDR3 sequence is 15 residues long. V was trimmed by 2 bases and J by 3 bases, leaving 13 bases between them. CDR1 LNHNV and CDR2 YYDKDF come from the germline V gene (reference sequence). The CDR3 protein is CATSRHPGADTEAFF. DNA for the CDR3: TGTGCCACCAGCAGACACCCAGGGGCGGACACTGAAGCTTTCTTT. Supplemented by reference TRBV15 and TRBJ1-1, the full variable domain reads DAMVIQNPRYQVTQFGKPVTLSCSQTLNHNVMYWYQQKSSQAPKLLFHYYDKDFNNEADTPDNFQSRRPNTSFCFLDIRSPGLGDTAMYLCATSRHPGADTEAFFGQGTRLTVV.

This clonotype has more than one count but fewer than ten. The gene calls are TRBV2 and TRBJ2-7; no clear D gene. CDR3 length equals 10 residues. Trimming pared 8 bases from V and 3 bases from J, leaving 5 bases between. Germline CDR1 is SNHLY and CDR2 is FYNNEI. CDR3 sequence reads: CASQGYEQYF. The CDR3 nucleotides read TGTGCCAGCCAAGGCTACGAGCAGTACTTC.

Concerning this clonotype: The junction shows a germline mismatch at one end, possibly a read error. The J gene is TRBJ1-3, the V gene TRBV5-1; D is unclear. Germline V gene data show CDR1 as SGHRS and CDR2 as YFSETQ. There are 14 residues in the CDR3. CDR3 in DNA: TGCGCCAGCAGTTTGGACCTCTCTGGAAACACCATATATTTT. Its translation: CASSLDLSGNTIYF.

The chain recombines TRBV10-3 with TRBJ1-2, with unresolved D. The CDR3 has 12 amino acids. Trimming stripped 6 bases from V and 2 bases from J, with 7 bases between. Germline values: CDR1 ENHRY, CDR2 SYGVKD. The CDR3 DNA is TGTGCCATCAGGGAGGCAAACTATGGCTACACCTTC. Its protein is CAIREANYGYTF.

The chain uses TRBV7-2 and TRBJ2-6; D is unresolved. V lost 3 bases to trimming and J lost 0 bases, with 6 bases between them. CDR3 size: 15 residues. Germline CDR1 reads SGHTA; CDR2 reads FQGNSA. The CDR3 region is CASSLGFSGANVLTF. The CDR3 coding sequence is TGTGCCAGCAGCTTGGGATTCTCTGGGGCCAACGTCCTGACTTTC.

This clonotype was counted between two and nine times. The chain couples TRBV5-6 to TRBJ1-2, with TRBD1 as a possible D gene (6 bases). CDR1 and CDR2 from the germline V gene are SGHDT and YYEEEE. The CDR3 length is 16 residues. With 3 bases removed from V and 0 bases from J, the gap between germline ends came to 15 bases. For the CDR3, the DNA is TGTGCCAGCAGCTGGGGGGCGGACAGCCCTAACTATGGCTACACCTTC. Translation: CASSWGADSPNYGYTF.

J is TRBJ2-5 and V is TRBV18; TRBD1 is a possible D gene (5 bases). With 2 bases removed from V and 3 bases from J, the gap between germline ends came to 7 bases. CDR1 is KGHSH and CDR2 is LQKENI in the germline V gene. The CDR3 is made up of 13 amino acids. The chain's CDR3 is CASSPTTEETQYF. Written as DNA, the CDR3 is TGTGCCAGCTCACCAACGACAGAAGAGACCCAGTACTTC.

The chain recombines TRBV4-1 with TRBJ2-2; the D is unclear. This CDR3 has 12 residues. Germline CDR1 reads MGHRA; CDR2 reads YSYEKL. Trimming shortened V by 7 bases and J by 7 bases, and 10 bases separated the two germline ends. The CDR3 spells CASTPGDGELFF. The CDR3, as DNA: TGCGCCAGCACCCCCGGAGACGGGGAGCTGTTTTTT.

This clonotype was counted between two and nine times. The genes are TRBV14 and TRBJ2-1; weak D call: TRBD2 (6 bases). Germline loops: CDR1 SGHDN, CDR2 FVKESK. CDR3 length equals 16 residues. Trimming left V 0 bases short and J 2 bases short, with 11 bases between. CDR3 amino acids: CASSQDPGRAYNEQFF. The CDR3 nucleotides are TGTGCCAGCAGCCAAGATCCCGGGAGAGCCTACAATGAGCAGTTCTTC. The full variable domain, rest sourced from reference TRBV14 and TRBJ2-1, is EAGVTQFPSHSVIEKGQTVTLRCDPISGHDNLYWYRRVMGKEIKFLLHFVKESKQDESGMPNNRFLAERTGGTYSTLKVQPAELEDSGVYFCASSQDPGRAYNEQFFGPGTRLTVL.

The chain employs TRBV12-3 or TRBV12-4 and TRBJ1-6; 10 bases align to TRBD1. Trimming cost V 6 bases and J 3 bases; bases outside gene matches: 2. This CDR3 contains 15 residues. CDR3 in amino acids: CASRTGGVYNSPLHF. The CDR3 DNA is TGTGCCAGCAGGACAGGGGGCGTCTATAATTCACCCCTCCACTTT.